A selection of T cell receptor beta chains follows, all from one sample in a study of vaccination and CD4 T cells after COVID-19. MiXCR was run by TCRdb on the PCR reads, yielding one entry per CDR3 protein. The data contain approximately 20,000 distinct CDR3 sequences, 48% of them singletons. Their antigen targets remain unknown. The sequenced sample was CD4+ T cells from blood, cultured in vitro, obtained after SARS-CoV-2 vaccination. These receptors were collected from a human donor who had recovered from COVID-19. Both conserved end residues are part of each CDR3. The order of the fields is clone size, J gene, V gene, D gene, CDR3 DNA, CDR3 protein. The D gene is left open where the match is weak. Only part of the rows carry a size: once, few, many, or a class if the clone is expanded.

>few|TRBJ1-2|TRBV20-1|TRBD1
TGCAGTGCTCTTTCCTTCCAAACGACAGGGGGCAGCTATGGCTACACCTTC
CSALSFQTTGGSYGYTF
>few|TRBJ1-2|TRBV20-1|.
TGCAGTGCCTCGGGGAGACAGCTTAACTATGGCTACACCTTC
CSASGRQLNYGYTF
>few|TRBJ2-7|TRBV15|.
TGTGCCACCAGCAGAGATCAGGGGAGACGGTACTTC
CATSRDQGRRYF
>.|TRBJ2-1|TRBV28|.
TGTGCCAGCAGTTTTTCTCCGGGACTGGAGGGCAATGAGCAGTTCTTC
CASSFSPGLEGNEQFF
>few|TRBJ2-3|TRBV6-1|.
TGTGCCAGCAGTGAGGGACCTTATAGGGATACGCAGTATTTT
CASSEGPYRDTQYF
>.|TRBJ2-2|TRBV7-6|.
TGTGCCAGCAGCTTGCCGGTTCATGCGAACACCGGGGAGCTGTTTTTT
CASSLPVHANTGELFF
>few|TRBJ1-5|TRBV6-1|.
TGTGCCAGCAGCCGACGTATTCGACAGGCCAGCTCTTATAGCAATCAGCCCCAGCATTTT
CASSRRIRQASSYSNQPQHF
>.|TRBJ2-3|TRBV6-2/TRBV6-3|.
TGTGCCAGCAGTTCTGGGGGCTTTCTCACAGATACGCAGTATTTT
CASSSGGFLTDTQYF
>few|TRBJ2-2|TRBV20-1|TRBD1
TGCAGTGCTAATCGACAGGGGACCGGGGAGCTGTTTTTT
CSANRQGTGELFF
>.|TRBJ1-2|TRBV20-1|.
TGCAGTGCTCTTCAGGGGCTCTATGGCTACACCTTC
CSALQGLYGYTF
>few|TRBJ2-5|TRBV4-1|.
TGCGCCAGCAGCCAAGCGGCTGGGGGAGAGACCCAGTACTTC
CASSQAAGGETQYF
>.|TRBJ1-4|TRBV7-2|.
TGTGCCAGCAGCCGACCGGGGGGCCAGGGGGAAAAACTGTTTTTT
CASSRPGGQGEKLFF
>few|TRBJ2-7|TRBV11-3|.
TGTGCCAGCAGCCTAAGATTCTACGAGCAGTACTTC
CASSLRFYEQYF
>.|TRBJ1-1|TRBV6-2/TRBV6-3|TRBD1
TGTGCCAGCAGTACGAACTCCGGACAGGGAGAAGCTTTCTTT
CASSTNSGQGEAFF
>few|TRBJ2-5|TRBV27|TRBD2
TGTGCCGGTATGGGGGGGGGAGAGACCCAGTACTTC
CAGMGGGETQYF
>few|TRBJ1-5|TRBV6-1|TRBD1
TGTGCCAGCAGGGAGGACAGGGTTAGCAATCAGCCCCAGCATTTT
CASREDRVSNQPQHF
>few|TRBJ1-1|TRBV20-1|.
TGCAGTGCTCCGGTAGGGGTGAACACTGAAGCTTTCTTT
CSAPVGVNTEAFF
>few|TRBJ1-2|TRBV6-5|.
TGTGCCAGCAGTTTACCACAGGGCCCCTATGGCTACACCTTC
CASSLPQGPYGYTF
>once|TRBJ1-6|TRBV11-2|.
TGTGCCAGCAGCTTAGTTATTTCGGAGCGGTTGGGTAGGACACCCCTCCACTTT
CASSLVISERLGRTPLHF
>.|TRBJ2-2|TRBV15|.
TGTGCCACCAGCAGGGAATTCGCCGGGGAGCTGTTTTTT
CATSREFAGELFF
>few|TRBJ1-2|TRBV6-1|.
TGTGCCAGCAGTGCGCGAACGGGACGGTCTCATGGCTACACCTTC
CASSARTGRSHGYTF
>.|TRBJ2-5|TRBV20-1|TRBD2
TGCAGTGCTAGAGATACGAGCGGGGGGGCGGATGAGACCCAGTACTTC
CSARDTSGGADETQYF
>.|TRBJ1-2|TRBV18|.
TGTGCCAGCTCACCAGAGGGCAGCGGCTACACCTTC
CASSPEGSGYTF
>few|TRBJ1-6|TRBV11-2|TRBD1
TGTGCCAGCAGCACCCATTGGACAGGAGATTCACCCCTCCACTTT
CASSTHWTGDSPLHF
>.|TRBJ1-5|TRBV6-5|.
TGTGCCAGCAGTTCCCAACAGTTACATAGCAATCAGCCCCAGCATTTT
CASSSQQLHSNQPQHF
>few|TRBJ1-5|TRBV7-6|.
TGTGCCAGCAGCTTAGGACAGATCAATCAGCCCCAGCATTTT
CASSLGQINQPQHF